These 21 T cell receptor beta chains originate from one sample sequenced in a study of T cells after yellow fever vaccination. A single record per CDR3 protein comes from TCRdb applying MiXCR to the 5' RACE reads. The sample includes some 350,000 distinct CDR3 sequences, roughly 6.1% of them seen just once. The sample was PBMCs, taken 5 days after the yellow fever booster vaccination. These receptors came from a man aged 30-40 years who received the YFV17D yellow fever vaccine.

Comment on this clonotype: This sequence may be a read error, since a much larger clone differs from it by one base. The chain uses TRBV20-1 and TRBJ1-5; D remains ambiguous. The CDR3 sequence is 14 residues long. Trimming removed 3 bases at V and 7 bases at J, with 16 bases between. The germline gives CDR1 DFQATT, CDR2 SNEGSKA (reference sequence). The CDR3 DNA follows: TGCAGTGCTAGCGAGGGATGGTTAGGCCAGCCCCAGCATTTT. As protein: CSASEGWLGQPQHF.

The V call is TRBV9, the J call TRBJ2-6, with D uncertain. CDR3 length: 17 residues. CDR1 is SGDLS, CDR2 YYNGEE, per germline. The germline V and J ends were trimmed by 0 bases and 1 base, with 11 bases remaining between them. The CDR3, as DNA: TGTGCCAGCAGCGTAGTTCCCCAGCTATCTGGGGCCAACGTCCTGACTTTC. This sequence encodes CASSVVPQLSGANVLTF.

This clonotype has ten or more counts. This chain uses TRBV10-3 with TRBJ2-2; a possible D gene is TRBD1 (6 bases). Germline V lookup: CDR1 ENHRY, CDR2 SYGVKD. Trimming stripped 5 bases from V and 0 bases from J, with 10 bases between. The CDR3 is 15 residues long. Here the CDR3 DNA reads TGTGCCATCAGTACCGGGACACCGAACACCGGGGAGCTGTTTTTT. Translation gives CAISTGTPNTGELFF.

The chain combines TRBV29-1 with TRBJ2-2; no firm D call. This CDR3 region has 11 residues. V dropped 7 bases and J dropped 5 bases, with 8 bases sitting between them. CDR1 is SQVTM and CDR2 is ANQGSEA in the germline V gene. The DNA for the CDR3 is TGCAGCGCCTTGCGAACCGGGGAGCTGTTTTTT. It is translated as CSALRTGELFF.

The CDR3 DNA is TGTGCCAGCAGCTTAAGGGCGACCTCGCACAATGAGCAGTTCTTC. Translation: CASSLRATSHNEQFF. The chain joins TRBV7-8 to TRBJ2-1, with D hard to call. Germline V CDR1 and CDR2: SGHVS, FQNEAQ. The CDR3 length is 15 residues. V lost 2 bases to trimming and J lost 5 bases, with 13 bases between them.

The chain uses TRBV5-1 and TRBJ2-2, with D unclear. The CDR3 consists of 13 residues. Germline V lookup: CDR1 SGHRS, CDR2 YFSETQ. Deletions cut 6 bases from V and 2 bases from J, with 8 bases between. The CDR3 sequence: CASNMGNTGELFF. The CDR3 DNA sequence: TGCGCCAGCAATATGGGAAACACCGGGGAGCTGTTTTTT. The variable domain in full, completed from reference TRBV5-1 and TRBJ2-2, reads KAGVTQTPRYLIKTRGQQVTLSCSPISGHRSVSWYQQTPGQGLQFLFEYFSETQRNKGNFPGRFSGRQFSNSRSEMNVSTLELGDSALYLCASNMGNTGELFFGEGSRLTVL.

On this clonotype itself: The germline gene is not matched at one end of the junction; a read error may be the cause. The genes are TRBV11-2 and TRBJ2-2, with 11 nucleotides matching TRBD2. Germline V lookup: CDR1 SGHAT, CDR2 FQNNGV. This CDR3 is 15 amino acids long. The CDR3 sequence is CASSQLAGAIGELYF. As DNA, the CDR3 is TGTGCCAGCAGCCAACTAGCGGGAGCGATCGGGGAGCTGTATTTT.

In this sample, this clonotype turned up a few times. CDR3 nucleotide sequence: TGCAGTGCTCTAGCGGGAGAGAATGAGCAGTTCTTC. This translates into CSALAGENEQFF. This chain connects TRBV20-1 to TRBJ2-1; TRBD2 matches 10 bases. The V gene end was trimmed by 5 bases and the J gene end by 7 bases; junction bases not matched to a gene: 2. The CDR3 spans 12 residues. Germline V gene data show CDR1 as DFQATT and CDR2 as SNEGSKA (reference sequence).

The sample holds many counts of this clonotype. The rearrangement joins TRBV6-2 or TRBV6-3 to TRBJ2-1; D may be TRBD1 or TRBD2 (5 bases each). The germline V and J ends were trimmed by 5 bases and 15 bases, with 14 bases remaining between them. Per the germline V gene, CDR1 is MNHEY and CDR2 is SVGEGT. The CDR3 runs to 11 residues. The CDR3 spells CASSPGTGAFF. The CDR3 DNA sequence: TGTGCCAGCAGTCCCGGGACCGGGGCGTTCTTC.

The chain links TRBV10-2 to TRBJ2-1; possibly TRBD2 for D (5 bases). V gave up 7 bases and J gave up 5 bases, with 12 bases separating them. In germline, CDR1 is WSHSY, CDR2 SAAADI. CDR3 length equals 13 residues. CDR3 residues: CASIGGLHNEQFF. CDR3 nucleotides: TGCGCCAGCATCGGCGGGCTTCACAATGAGCAGTTCTTC.

This chain uses TRBV12-3 or TRBV12-4 with TRBJ2-7; D possibly corresponds to TRBD1 (6 bases). The CDR3 contains 15 residues. The ends were cut back, 4 bases at V and 0 bases at J, with 13 bases in the middle. CDR3 sequence (DNA): TGTGCCAGCAGTTCCGACAGGTCCAGCTCCTACGAGCAGTACTTC. Translated: CASSSDRSSSYEQYF.

V and J are TRBV10-3 and TRBJ2-2, with a tentative D call TRBD1 (6 bases). This CDR3 comprises 14 residues. V lost 10 bases, J lost 1 base, and 13 bases lay in between. The germline CDR1 and CDR2 sequences are ENHRY and SYGVKD. The CDR3 region has the DNA TGTGCCACCCGTCCGGGACAGAACACCGGGGAGCTGTTTTTT. Translating gives CATRPGQNTGELFF.

This clonotype has a count of ten or more. The chain carries TRBV20-1 and TRBJ2-1; perhaps TRBD2 as D (6 bases). This CDR3 is built from 14 residues. V lost 5 bases and J 0 bases, leaving 11 bases between the germline ends. Per germline, CDR1 DFQATT and CDR2 SNEGSKA (reference sequence). The DNA of the CDR3 is TGCAGTGCTCCGGGGGAGAGCTCCTACAATGAGCAGTTCTTC. The encoded protein is CSAPGESSYNEQFF.

In this sample, this clonotype turned up many times. The chain recombines TRBV7-9 with TRBJ2-4, with D perhaps matching TRBD1 (6 bases). Germline-derived CDR1 and CDR2 are SEHNR and FQNEAQ (reference sequence). The CDR3 has 16 amino acids. The germline V and J ends were trimmed by 5 bases and 6 bases, with 20 bases remaining between them. The CDR3 is CASSPPDGTRGNIQYF. The DNA of the CDR3 is TGTGCCAGCAGCCCCCCCGACGGGACCAGGGGAAACATTCAGTACTTC. Together with reference TRBV7-9 and TRBJ2-4, the CDR3 gives the full variable domain: DTGVSQNPRHKITKRGQNVTFRCDPISEHNRLYWYRQTLGQGPEFLTYFQNEAQLEKSRLLSDRFSAERPKGSFSTLEIQRTEQGDSAMYLCASSPPDGTRGNIQYFGAGTRLSVL.

This clonotype was seen more than once but under ten times. V usage is TRBV20-1 and J usage is TRBJ2-7; perhaps D is TRBD1 or TRBD2 (5 bases each). The CDR3 loop spans 16 amino acids. V lost 0 bases, J lost 0 bases, and 15 bases lay in between. The germline CDR1 and CDR2 sequences are DFQATT and SNEGSKA (reference sequence). The CDR3 spells CSARDFEGRSSYEQYF. The CDR3 coding sequence is TGCAGTGCTAGAGATTTCGAGGGGCGGAGCTCCTACGAGCAGTACTTC.

This clonotype was seen more than once but under ten times. V usage is TRBV7-9 and J usage is TRBJ2-1; possible D gene TRBD2, 6 bases. The CDR3 is made up of 14 amino acids. V dropped 5 bases and J dropped 6 bases, with 14 bases sitting between them. The germline gives CDR1 SEHNR, CDR2 FQNEAQ (reference sequence). As DNA, the CDR3 is TGTGCCAGCAGCAACAACCGGGACTCCAATGAGCAGTTCTTC. Translated, it gives CASSNNRDSNEQFF.

As regards this clonotype: A read error is possible here, since a much larger clone lies one base away. The chain recombines TRBV5-6 with TRBJ2-3, with D tentatively TRBD1 or TRBD2 (5 bases each). CDR1 and CDR2 from the germline V gene are SGHDT and YYEEEE. This CDR3 has 15 residues. The V gene lost 4 bases and the J gene lost 0 bases, with 12 bases spanning the gap. CDR3 protein: CASSRPGRSTDTQYF. CDR3 sequence (DNA): TGTGCCAGCAGCCGGCCGGGACGGAGCACAGATACGCAGTATTTT.

This clonotype was detected ten times or more. V is TRBV7-2 and J is TRBJ2-7, with TRBD1 matching 8 bases. J gave up 0 bases and V 6 bases, and 4 bases lay outside the gene matches. Germline CDR1 SGHTA, CDR2 FQGNSA. CDR3 length equals 14 residues. This CDR3 reads CASRRTGSSYEQYF. CDR3 nucleotides: TGTGCCAGCAGACGGACAGGGAGCTCCTACGAGCAGTACTTC. Together with reference TRBV7-2 and TRBJ2-7, the CDR3 gives the full variable domain: GAGVSQSPSNKVTEKGKDVELRCDPISGHTALYWYRQSLGQGLEFLIYFQGNSAPDKSGLPSDRFSAERTGGSVSTLTIQRTQQEDSAVYLCASRRTGSSYEQYFGPGTRLTVT.

This clonotype has just a few counts. The rearrangement links TRBV6-1 to TRBJ2-1, with TRBD2 matching 11 bases. From germline, CDR1 is MNHNS and CDR2 SASEGT. This CDR3 comprises 14 residues. Trimming removed 6 bases from V and 9 bases from J; junction bases left unmatched: 7. The CDR3 DNA reads as TGTGCCAGCAGGGTAGCGGGAGGGCCTGGTGAGCAGTTCTTC. Translation gives CASRVAGGPGEQFF.

This clonotype was counted ten times or more. The chain uses TRBV7-8 and TRBJ1-5, with 7 bases identical to TRBD1. The trim removed 7 bases at V and 7 bases at J, leaving 16 bases unmatched. CDR1 and CDR2 from the germline V gene are SGHVS and FQNEAQ. The CDR3 runs to 16 residues. DNA of the CDR3: TGTGCCAGCACCCGGGCCGACAGGGCTCTAGGACAGCCCCAGCATTTT. Translation gives CASTRADRALGQPQHF.

This clonotype occurred many times. The V call is TRBV5-1, the J call TRBJ2-1; no clear D. The CDR3 contains 12 residues. Trimming left V 4 bases short and J 8 bases short, with 10 bases between. Germline V gives CDR1 SGHRS, CDR2 YFSETQ. The CDR3, as DNA: TGCGCCAGCAGCCCCCAAGGACATGAGCAGTTCTTC. Its protein is CASSPQGHEQFF.